Listed below are T cell receptor beta chains from one sample, sequenced in a study of CD8 T cells in ankylosing spondylitis. TCRdb itself ran the 5' RACE reads through MiXCR, one entry per CDR3 protein. This sample yields about 18,000 distinct CDR3 sequences, of which under 8.5% are seen a single time; about a third belongs to the top ten. Sequenced input: blood. These receptors came from a male donor with ankylosing spondylitis or in good health (not recorded which). The CDR3 runs from the conserved cysteine through the conserved F or W. Each record gives: clone size, J gene, D gene, V gene, CDR3 DNA, CDR3 protein. A D gene is named only where the DNA matches it firmly. Rows may omit the clone size; those that give it use once, few, many or a size class.

>NA|TRBJ1-1|NA|TRBV4-2
TGTGCCAGCAGCCGGGGGAGAAACACTGAAGCTTTCTTT
CASSRGRNTEAFF
>few|TRBJ2-2|NA|TRBV12-3/TRBV12-4
TGTGCCAGCCGAGGGACGGCGAACACCGGGGAGCTGTTTTTT
CASRGTANTGELFF
>many|TRBJ2-5|TRBD1|TRBV28
TGTGCCAGCAGTACCCCGGGACAGGGGGATGGAGAGACCCAGTACTTC
CASSTPGQGDGETQYF
>many|TRBJ2-3|TRBD1|TRBV24-1
TGTGCCACCAGTGGACAGGGAAGGGCAACAGATACGCAGTATTTT
CATSGQGRATDTQYF
>NA|TRBJ2-1|TRBD2|TRBV7-2
TGTGCCAGCAGCTTGCGGGGGGGCCAGGTGATTGAGCAGTTCTTC
CASSLRGGQVIEQFF
>many|TRBJ1-5|NA|TRBV3-1
TGTGCCAGCAGCCAACGGGGGCAGCCCCAGCATTTT
CASSQRGQPQHF
>few|TRBJ2-7|TRBD2|TRBV29-1
TGCAGCGGAAAAAGAGCGGGAGGGTCCCACGAGCAGTACTTC
CSGKRAGGSHEQYF
>few|TRBJ1-1|NA|TRBV29-1
TGCAGCGTTCAAAGGGACTTAAACACTGAAGCTTTCTTT
CSVQRDLNTEAFF
>many|TRBJ2-3|TRBD2|TRBV12-3/TRBV12-4
TGTGCCAGCAGTTTAATAGCGGGGGGTGCGGATACGCAGTATTTT
CASSLIAGGADTQYF
>medium-sized|TRBJ2-1|NA|TRBV3-1
TGTGCCAGCAGCCAAGCTACAGGAGTCGTCCACAATGAGCAGTTCTTC
CASSQATGVVHNEQFF
>many|TRBJ2-1|NA|TRBV5-1
TGCGCCAGCAGCTTGGGAGAGGGGCCCTACAATGAGCAGTTCTTC
CASSLGEGPYNEQFF
>NA|TRBJ1-1|TRBD1|TRBV6-5
TGTGCCAGCAGTTACGGGCAGGGGGCGATTGCGGCTGAAGCTTTCTTT
CASSYGQGAIAAEAFF
>many|TRBJ2-3|TRBD2|TRBV9
TGTGCCAGCAGCGTCGAATCGGGACTAGCGGGGGCAGGAGATACGCAGTATTTT
CASSVESGLAGAGDTQYF
>many|TRBJ2-7|NA|TRBV20-1
TGCAGTGCTAAATTCCGGGGGAGACCCGGGCGGGAGCAGTACTTC
CSAKFRGRPGREQYF
>many|TRBJ2-7|NA|TRBV5-1
TGCGCCAGCAGCCCCCCTGGGGGCGAGCAGTACTTC
CASSPPGGEQYF
>many|TRBJ1-1|NA|TRBV14
TGTGCCAGCAGCCAAGACGGGGGGCGGGTCACTGAAGCTTTCTTT
CASSQDGGRVTEAFF
>NA|TRBJ2-3|NA|TRBV7-3
TGTGCCAGCAGCTTAGTCGCCTCAGGCACAGATACGCAGTATTTT
CASSLVASGTDTQYF
>NA|TRBJ2-2|NA|TRBV7-2
TGTGCCAGCAGCTTGGGTCGCTCCAGGGAGCTGTTTTTT
CASSLGRSRELFF
>medium-sized|TRBJ2-2|TRBD2|TRBV12-3/TRBV12-4
TGTGCCAGCAGTTTAGCTCTAGCGGAGACCGGGGAGCTGTTTTTT
CASSLALAETGELFF
>few|TRBJ1-2|NA|TRBV6-6
TGTGCCAGCAGAAGCCGGGGGCAGGGTGGCTACACCTTC
CASRSRGQGGYTF
>many|TRBJ1-1|TRBD1|TRBV6-5
TGTGCCAGCAGTTACCTTGGGACAGGGTTCACTGAAGCTTTCTTT
CASSYLGTGFTEAFF
>many|TRBJ2-1|TRBD2|TRBV4-3
TGCGCCAGCAGGAGGGAGGGTTCGGGTGAGCAGTTCTTC
CASRREGSGEQFF
>NA|TRBJ1-5|TRBD1|TRBV19
TGTGCCAGTAGTAAACGGGACAGGGAAGATCAGCCCCAGCATTTT
CASSKRDREDQPQHF
>NA|TRBJ2-7|NA|TRBV28
TGTGCCAGCAGTTTAGGGCAGAATACTCCGAAGCCGTACTTC
CASSLGQNTPKPYF
>few|TRBJ2-5|NA|TRBV20-1
TGCAGTGCTAGAAGAGGGTCCGAGACCCAGTACTTC
CSARRGSETQYF
>many|TRBJ2-1|TRBD2|TRBV7-2
TGTGCCAGCAGCTCCCAACTAGCGGGTGGTGAGCAGTTCTTC
CASSSQLAGGEQFF
>NA|TRBJ2-1|TRBD2|TRBV7-9
TGTGCCAGCAGCCTACTAGCGGGGGGGCTCGGGGAGCAGTTCTTC
CASSLLAGGLGEQFF
>many|TRBJ2-7|NA|TRBV10-3
TGTGCCATCAGTGAGTCGGGTGAGCAGTACTTC
CAISESGEQYF
>few|TRBJ2-2|NA|TRBV15
TGTGCCACCAGCAGAGATATACGTTCAGCCGGGGAGCTGTTTTTT
CATSRDIRSAGELFF
>few|TRBJ1-5|NA|TRBV19
TGTGCCAGTAGAAACCTTGGGCCCAGCCCCAATCAGCCCCAGCATTTT
CASRNLGPSPNQPQHF
>NA|TRBJ2-5|TRBD2|TRBV13
TGTGCCAGCAGTAAAGCGGGAGTTGGACAAGAGACCCAGTACTTC
CASSKAGVGQETQYF
>many|TRBJ2-1|TRBD2|TRBV12-3/TRBV12-4
TGTGCCAGCAGTTTTAATCACGGGGGGTACAATGAGCAGTTCTTC
CASSFNHGGYNEQFF
>many|TRBJ2-4|TRBD1|TRBV29-1
TGCAGCGTGCCTGGACAGGGGACGGACATTCAGTACTTC
CSVPGQGTDIQYF
>few|TRBJ1-4|TRBD1|TRBV5-1
TGCGCCAGCAGCTTGTCCGGACAGGGAACAACTAATGAAAAACTGTTTTTT
CASSLSGQGTTNEKLFF
>NA|TRBJ2-1|NA|TRBV7-9
TGTGCCAGCAGCTCGGGTTCGACTAACCTAAATGAGCAGTTCTTC
CASSSGSTNLNEQFF
>NA|TRBJ2-7|TRBD2|TRBV3-1
TGTGCCAGCAGCCAAGAGCCCTTGGGGGACTATCACCGGTACGAGCAGTACTTC
CASSQEPLGDYHRYEQYF
>NA|TRBJ2-1|TRBD2|TRBV6-5
TGTGCCAGCAGACCTCCGGGACTAGAGTCCTACAATGAGCAGTTCTTC
CASRPPGLESYNEQFF
>many|TRBJ2-5|NA|TRBV7-2
TGTGCCAGCAGCTTAGATATAGCGGCCGAGACCCAGTACTTC
CASSLDIAAETQYF
>many|TRBJ2-1|TRBD2|TRBV7-2
TGTGCCAGCAGCTTAGCTAGCGGGAGGAACTACAATGAGCAGTTCTTC
CASSLASGRNYNEQFF
>few|TRBJ2-1|TRBD2|TRBV12-3/TRBV12-4
TGTGCCAGCAGTTTATCGAAGGGCGGGGGGATCTCCTACAATGAGGAGCAGTTCTTC
CASSLSKGGGISYNEEQFF
>many|TRBJ2-3|NA|TRBV7-2
TGTGCCAGCAGCTTAGACAGGATACCCACAGATACGCAGTATTTT
CASSLDRIPTDTQYF
>many|TRBJ1-6|TRBD1|TRBV20-1
TGCAGTGCTAGCCTGGACAGGGATAATTCACCCCTCCACTTT
CSASLDRDNSPLHF